Listed below are T cell receptor beta chains from one sample, sequenced in a study of CD8 T cells in ankylosing spondylitis. Using its own MiXCR run on the 5' RACE reads, TCRdb lists one record per CDR3 protein. Of about 360,000 distinct CDR3 sequences listed, 20% are singletons. Sequenced material: blood, either unsorted or a sorted T cell fraction (not recorded which). The receptors here all came from a male donor with ankylosing spondylitis or in good health (not recorded which). Both conserved end residues are part of each CDR3. Fields, in order: V gene, CDR3 protein.

TRBV12-3/TRBV12-4,CASRHGLAGGQTYEQYF
TRBV9,CASSPRGGRQSYEQYF
TRBV5-6,CASSSSDGSIYNEQFF
TRBV20-1,CSARRQGSYEQYF
TRBV2,CASNPPATTGELFF
TRBV10-2,CASSAQKTYEQYF
TRBV9,CASSVSGTNWETQYF
TRBV20-1,CSAKDSKVPEQYF
TRBV11-2,CASSWTRGTGRSSYNSPLHF
TRBV5-1,CASSHRQGGTEAFF
TRBV12-3/TRBV12-4,CASSGGPYSGYTF
TRBV25-1,CASTGGSYEQYF
TRBV7-9,CAMGSGLIGGLFITGELFF
TRBV7-2,CASSPMLRYEQYF
TRBV12-3/TRBV12-4,CASSLAGPYEQYF
TRBV4-1,CASSQVTTSLSYGYTF
TRBV10-1,CASSDTDTDTQYF
TRBV7-8,CASSLAGQGNMNTEAFF
TRBV29-1,CSATHANTGELFF
TRBV9,CASRPGGGGLQYF
TRBV20-1,CSARQGSEQFF
TRBV12-3/TRBV12-4,CASSSQVSNQPQHF
TRBV2,CATQPTAYEQYF
TRBV29-1,CSVLRGDTQYF
TRBV18,CASSPPGGGNIQYF
TRBV6-1,CASHRVGDQETQYF
TRBV7-9,CASSLEVARAGELFF
TRBV12-3/TRBV12-4,CASSRTSIEQYF
TRBV20-1,CGAETGLTYEQYF